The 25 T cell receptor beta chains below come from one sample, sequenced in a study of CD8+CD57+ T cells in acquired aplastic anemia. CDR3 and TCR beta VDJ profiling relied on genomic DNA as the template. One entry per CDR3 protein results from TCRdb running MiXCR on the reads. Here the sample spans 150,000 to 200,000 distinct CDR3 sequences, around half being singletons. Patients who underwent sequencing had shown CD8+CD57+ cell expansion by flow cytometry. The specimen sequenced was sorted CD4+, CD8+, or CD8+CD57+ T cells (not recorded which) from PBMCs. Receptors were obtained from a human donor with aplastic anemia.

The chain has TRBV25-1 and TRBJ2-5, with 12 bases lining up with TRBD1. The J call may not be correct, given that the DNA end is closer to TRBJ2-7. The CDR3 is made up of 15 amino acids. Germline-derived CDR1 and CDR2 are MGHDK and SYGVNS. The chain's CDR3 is CASSATGQGAHEQYF. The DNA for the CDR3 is TGTGCCAGCAGTGCGACGGGACAGGGGGCCCACGAGCAGTACTTC.

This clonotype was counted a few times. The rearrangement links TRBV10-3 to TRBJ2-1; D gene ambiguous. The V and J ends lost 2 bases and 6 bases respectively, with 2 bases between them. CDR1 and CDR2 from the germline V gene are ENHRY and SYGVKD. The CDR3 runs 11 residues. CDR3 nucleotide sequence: TGTGCCATCAGTGAGGGCAATGAGCAGTTCTTC. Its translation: CAISEGNEQFF.

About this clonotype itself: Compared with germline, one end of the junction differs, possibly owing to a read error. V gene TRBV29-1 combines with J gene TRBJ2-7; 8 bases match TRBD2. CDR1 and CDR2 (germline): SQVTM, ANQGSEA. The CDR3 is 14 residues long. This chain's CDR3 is CSVVMAGGTYGQYF. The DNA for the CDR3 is TGCAGCGTTGTAATGGCGGGGGGTACCTACGGGCAGTACTTC.

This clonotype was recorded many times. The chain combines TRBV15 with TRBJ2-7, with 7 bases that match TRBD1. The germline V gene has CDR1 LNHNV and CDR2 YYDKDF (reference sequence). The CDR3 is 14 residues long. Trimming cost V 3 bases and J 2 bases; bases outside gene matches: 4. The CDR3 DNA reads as TGTGCCACCAGCAGGACAGGGCCGACCTACGAGCAGTACTTC. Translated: CATSRTGPTYEQYF. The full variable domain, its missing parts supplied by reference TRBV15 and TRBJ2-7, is DAMVIQNPRYQVTQFGKPVTLSCSQTLNHNVMYWYQQKSSQAPKLLFHYYDKDFNNEADTPDNFQSRRPNTSFCFLDIRSPGLGDTAMYLCATSRTGPTYEQYFGPGTRLTVT.

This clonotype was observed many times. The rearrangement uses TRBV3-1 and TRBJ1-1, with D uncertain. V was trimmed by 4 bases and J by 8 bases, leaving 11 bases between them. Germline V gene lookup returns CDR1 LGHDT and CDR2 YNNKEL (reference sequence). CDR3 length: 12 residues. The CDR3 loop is CASSRAASEAFF. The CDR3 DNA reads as TGTGCCAGCAGCCGAGCGGCTTCAGAAGCTTTCTTT.

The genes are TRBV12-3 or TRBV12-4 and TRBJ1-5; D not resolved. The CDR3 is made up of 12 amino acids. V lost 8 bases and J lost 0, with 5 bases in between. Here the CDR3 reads CASQNSNQPQHF. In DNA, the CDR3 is TGTGCCAGCCAAAATAGCAATCAGCCCCAGCATTTT.

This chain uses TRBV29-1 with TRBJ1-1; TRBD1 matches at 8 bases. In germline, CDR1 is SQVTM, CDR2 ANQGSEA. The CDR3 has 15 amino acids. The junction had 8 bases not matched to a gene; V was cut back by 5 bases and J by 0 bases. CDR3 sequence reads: CSVQGAKLMNTEAFF. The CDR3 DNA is TGCAGCGTTCAGGGGGCAAAACTCATGAACACTGAAGCTTTCTTT.

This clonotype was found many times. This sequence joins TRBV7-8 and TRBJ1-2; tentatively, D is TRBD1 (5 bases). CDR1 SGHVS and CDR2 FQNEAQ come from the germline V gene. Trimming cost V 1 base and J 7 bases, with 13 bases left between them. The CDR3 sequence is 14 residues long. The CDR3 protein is CASSLVKGAGGYTF. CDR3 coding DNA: TGTGCCAGCAGCTTAGTAAAAGGGGCGGGTGGCTACACCTTC.

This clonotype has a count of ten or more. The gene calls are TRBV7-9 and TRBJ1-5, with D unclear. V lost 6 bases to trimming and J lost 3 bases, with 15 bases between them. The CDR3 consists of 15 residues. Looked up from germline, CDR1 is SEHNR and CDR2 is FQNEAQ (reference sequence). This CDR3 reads CASRLQGSNNQPQHF. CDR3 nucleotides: TGTGCCAGCAGACTTCAAGGCAGTAACAATCAGCCCCAGCATTTT. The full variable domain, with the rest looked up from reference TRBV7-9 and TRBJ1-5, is DTGVSQNPRHKITKRGQNVTFRCDPISEHNRLYWYRQTLGQGPEFLTYFQNEAQLEKSRLLSDRFSAERPKGSFSTLEIQRTEQGDSAMYLCASRLQGSNNQPQHFGDGTRLSIL.

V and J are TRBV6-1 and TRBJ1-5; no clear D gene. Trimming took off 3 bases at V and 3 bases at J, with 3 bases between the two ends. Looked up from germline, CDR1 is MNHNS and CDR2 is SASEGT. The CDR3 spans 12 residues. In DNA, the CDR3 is TGTGCCAGCAGTGATAACAATCAGCCCCAGCATTTT. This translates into CASSDNNQPQHF.

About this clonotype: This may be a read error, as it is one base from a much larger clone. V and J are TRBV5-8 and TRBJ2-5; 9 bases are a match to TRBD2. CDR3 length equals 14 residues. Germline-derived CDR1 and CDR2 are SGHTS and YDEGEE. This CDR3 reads CASSSWTSVDEQSF. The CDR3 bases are TGTGCCAGCAGCTCATGGACTAGCGTCGATGAGCAGTCCTTC.

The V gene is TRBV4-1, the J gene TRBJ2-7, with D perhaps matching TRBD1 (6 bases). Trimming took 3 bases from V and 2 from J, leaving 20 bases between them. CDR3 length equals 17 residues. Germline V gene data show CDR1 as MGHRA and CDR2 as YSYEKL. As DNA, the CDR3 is TGCGCCAGCAGCCAGGGGAGCACAGGGAAAGGCGCCTACGAGCAGTACTTC. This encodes CASSQGSTGKGAYEQYF.

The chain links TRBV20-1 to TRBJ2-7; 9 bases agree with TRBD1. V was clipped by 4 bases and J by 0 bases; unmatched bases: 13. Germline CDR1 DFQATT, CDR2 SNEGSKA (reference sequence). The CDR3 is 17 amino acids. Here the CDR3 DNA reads TGCAGTGCTATCCGACACCGGGACAGGGCTGGCTCCTACGAGCAGTACTTC. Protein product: CSAIRHRDRAGSYEQYF.

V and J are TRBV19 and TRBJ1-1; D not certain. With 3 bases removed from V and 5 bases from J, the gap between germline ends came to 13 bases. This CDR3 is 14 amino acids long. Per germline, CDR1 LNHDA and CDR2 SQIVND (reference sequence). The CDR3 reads CASSIVQRRTEAFF. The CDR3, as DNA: TGTGCCAGTAGTATTGTTCAACGTCGGACTGAAGCTTTCTTT.

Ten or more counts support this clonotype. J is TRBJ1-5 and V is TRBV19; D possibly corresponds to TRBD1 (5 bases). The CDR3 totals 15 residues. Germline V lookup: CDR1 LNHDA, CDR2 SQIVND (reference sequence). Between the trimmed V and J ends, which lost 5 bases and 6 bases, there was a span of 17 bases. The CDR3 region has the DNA TGTGCCAGTAGTGTGGAGGGGCTCCGGGGTCAGCCCCAGCATTTT. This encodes CASSVEGLRGQPQHF.

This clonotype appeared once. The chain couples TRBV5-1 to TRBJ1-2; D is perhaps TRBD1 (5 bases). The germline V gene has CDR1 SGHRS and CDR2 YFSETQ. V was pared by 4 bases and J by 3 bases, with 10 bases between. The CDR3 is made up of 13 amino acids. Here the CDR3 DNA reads TGCGCCAGCAGCACCAGGGTAGACTATGGCTACACCTTC. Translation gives CASSTRVDYGYTF.

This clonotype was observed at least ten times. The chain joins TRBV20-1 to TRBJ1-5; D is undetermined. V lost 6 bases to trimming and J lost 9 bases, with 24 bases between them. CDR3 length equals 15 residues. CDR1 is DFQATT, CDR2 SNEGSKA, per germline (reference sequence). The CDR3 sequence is CSARDLSNGNGPQHF. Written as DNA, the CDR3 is TGCAGTGCCCGCGACCTCTCAAATGGAAATGGGCCCCAGCATTTT.

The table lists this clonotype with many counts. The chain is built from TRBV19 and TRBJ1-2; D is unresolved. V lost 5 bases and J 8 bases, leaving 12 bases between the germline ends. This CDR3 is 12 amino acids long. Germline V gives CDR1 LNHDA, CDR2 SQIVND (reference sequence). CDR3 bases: TGTGCCAGTAGTGCCCAGTCGAGCGGCTACACCTTC. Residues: CASSAQSSGYTF.

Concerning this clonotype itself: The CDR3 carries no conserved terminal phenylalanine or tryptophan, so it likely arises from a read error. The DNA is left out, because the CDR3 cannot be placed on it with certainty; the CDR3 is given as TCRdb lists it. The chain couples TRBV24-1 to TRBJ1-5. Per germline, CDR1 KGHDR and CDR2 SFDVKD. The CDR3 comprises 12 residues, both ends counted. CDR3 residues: CATSDFGQVLHL.

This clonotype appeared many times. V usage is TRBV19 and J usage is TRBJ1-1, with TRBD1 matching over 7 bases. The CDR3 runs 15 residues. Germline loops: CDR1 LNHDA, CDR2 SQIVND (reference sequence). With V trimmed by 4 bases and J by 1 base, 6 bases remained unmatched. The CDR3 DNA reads TGTGCCAGTAGTAGCCCAGGACAGGCGAACACTGAAGCTTTCTTT. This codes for CASSSPGQANTEAFF. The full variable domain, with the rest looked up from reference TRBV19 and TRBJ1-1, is DGGITQSPKYLFRKEGQNVTLSCEQNLNHDAMYWYRQDPGQGLRLIYYSQIVNDFQKGDIAEGYSVSREKKESFPLTVTSAQKNPTAFYLCASSSPGQANTEAFFGQGTRLTVV.

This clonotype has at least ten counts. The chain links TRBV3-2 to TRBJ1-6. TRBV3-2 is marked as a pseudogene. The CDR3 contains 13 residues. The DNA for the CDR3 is TGTGCCAGCAGCCAAGGCGTGGATTCACCCCTCCACTTT. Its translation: CASSQGVDSPLHF.

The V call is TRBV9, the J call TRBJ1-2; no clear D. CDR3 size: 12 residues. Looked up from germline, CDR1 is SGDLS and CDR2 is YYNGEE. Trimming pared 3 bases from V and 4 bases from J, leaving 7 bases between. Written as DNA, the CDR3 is TGTGCCAGCAGCGACACCATCTATGGCTACACCTTC. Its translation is CASSDTIYGYTF. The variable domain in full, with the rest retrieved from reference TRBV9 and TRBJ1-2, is DSGVTQTPKHLITATGQRVTLRCSPRSGDLSVYWYQQSLDQGLQFLIQYYNGEERAKGNILERFSAQQFPDLHSELNLSSLELGDSALYFCASSDTIYGYTFGSGTRLTVV.

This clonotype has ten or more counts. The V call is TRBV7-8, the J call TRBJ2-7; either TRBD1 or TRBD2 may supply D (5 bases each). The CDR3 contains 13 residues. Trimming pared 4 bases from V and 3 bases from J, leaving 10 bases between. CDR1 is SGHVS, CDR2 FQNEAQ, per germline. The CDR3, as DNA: TGTGCCAGCAGCTCAAGTGGGGGCTACGAGCAGTACTTC. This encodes CASSSSGGYEQYF.

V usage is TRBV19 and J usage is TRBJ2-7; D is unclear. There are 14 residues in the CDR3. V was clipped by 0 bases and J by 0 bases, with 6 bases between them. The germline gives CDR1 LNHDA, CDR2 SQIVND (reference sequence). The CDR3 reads CASSIDGISYEQYF. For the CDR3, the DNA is TGTGCCAGTAGTATAGATGGTATCTCCTACGAGCAGTACTTC.

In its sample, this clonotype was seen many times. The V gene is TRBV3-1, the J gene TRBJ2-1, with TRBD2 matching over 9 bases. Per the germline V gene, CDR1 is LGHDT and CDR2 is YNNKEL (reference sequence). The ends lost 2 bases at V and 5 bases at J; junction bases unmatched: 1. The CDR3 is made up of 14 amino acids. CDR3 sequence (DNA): TGTGCCAGCAGCCAACTAGCGGGGAACAATGAGCAGTTCTTC. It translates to CASSQLAGNNEQFF.